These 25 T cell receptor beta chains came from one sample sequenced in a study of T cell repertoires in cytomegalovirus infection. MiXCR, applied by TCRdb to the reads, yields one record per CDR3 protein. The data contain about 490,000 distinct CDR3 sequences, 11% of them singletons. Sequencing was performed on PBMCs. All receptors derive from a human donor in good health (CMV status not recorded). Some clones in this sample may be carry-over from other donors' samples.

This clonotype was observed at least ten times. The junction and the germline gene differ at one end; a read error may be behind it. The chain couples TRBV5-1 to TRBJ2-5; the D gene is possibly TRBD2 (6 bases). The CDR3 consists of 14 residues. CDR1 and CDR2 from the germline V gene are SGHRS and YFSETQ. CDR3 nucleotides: TGTGCCAGCAGTCTAGGCGGGGTCCAAGAGACCCAGTACTTC. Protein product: CASSLGGVQETQYF.

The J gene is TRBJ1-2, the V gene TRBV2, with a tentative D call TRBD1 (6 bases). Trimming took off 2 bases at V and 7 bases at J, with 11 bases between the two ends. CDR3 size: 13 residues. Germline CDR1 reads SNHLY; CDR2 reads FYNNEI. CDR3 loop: CASSEKGGSGYTF. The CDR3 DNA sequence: TGTGCCAGCAGTGAAAAGGGGGGCAGTGGCTACACCTTC.

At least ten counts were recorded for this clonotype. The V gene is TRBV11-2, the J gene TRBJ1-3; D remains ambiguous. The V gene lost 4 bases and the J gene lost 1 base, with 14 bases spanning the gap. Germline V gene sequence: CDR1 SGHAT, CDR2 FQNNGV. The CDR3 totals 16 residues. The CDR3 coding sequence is TGTGCCAGCAGCTCCCTCGGAGAGGGTTCTGGAAACACCATATATTTT. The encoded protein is CASSSLGEGSGNTIYF.

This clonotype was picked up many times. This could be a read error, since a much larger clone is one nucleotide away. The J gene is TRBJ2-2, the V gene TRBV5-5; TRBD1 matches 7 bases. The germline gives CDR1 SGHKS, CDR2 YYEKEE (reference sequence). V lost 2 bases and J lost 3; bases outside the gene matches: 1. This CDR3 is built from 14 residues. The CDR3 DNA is TGTGCCAGCAGCTTTACAGGGGACACCGGGGAGCTGTTTTTT. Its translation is CASSFTGDTGELFF.

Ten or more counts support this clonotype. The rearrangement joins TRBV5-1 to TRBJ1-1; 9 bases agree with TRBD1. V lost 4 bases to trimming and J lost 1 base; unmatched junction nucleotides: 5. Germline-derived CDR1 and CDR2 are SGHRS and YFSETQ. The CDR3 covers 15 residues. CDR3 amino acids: CASSGRTGENTEAFF. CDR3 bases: TGCGCCAGCAGCGGAAGGACAGGGGAGAACACTGAAGCTTTCTTT.

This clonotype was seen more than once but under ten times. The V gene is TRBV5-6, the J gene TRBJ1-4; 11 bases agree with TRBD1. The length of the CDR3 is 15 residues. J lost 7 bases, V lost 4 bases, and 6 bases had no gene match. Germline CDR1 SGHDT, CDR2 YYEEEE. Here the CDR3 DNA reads TGTGCCAGCAGCCTGTGGACAGGGGGCGTTGAAAAACTGTTTTTT. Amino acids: CASSLWTGGVEKLFF.

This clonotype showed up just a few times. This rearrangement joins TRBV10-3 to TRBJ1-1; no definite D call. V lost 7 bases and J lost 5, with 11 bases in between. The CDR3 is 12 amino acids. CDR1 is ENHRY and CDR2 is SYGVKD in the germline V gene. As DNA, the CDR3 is TGTGCCATCAAGAGACGGGATACTGAAGCTTTCTTT. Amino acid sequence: CAIKRRDTEAFF.

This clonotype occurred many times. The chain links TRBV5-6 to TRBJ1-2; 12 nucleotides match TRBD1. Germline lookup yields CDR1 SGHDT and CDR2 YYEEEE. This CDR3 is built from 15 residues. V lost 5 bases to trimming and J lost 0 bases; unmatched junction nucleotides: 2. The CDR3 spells CASSGTGGSNYGYTF. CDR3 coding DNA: TGTGCCAGCAGTGGGACAGGGGGCTCTAACTATGGCTACACCTTC.

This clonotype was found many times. This CDR3 is CASSFNPSGELFF. Written as DNA, the CDR3 is TGTGCCAGCAGCTTCAATCCGTCCGGGGAGCTGTTTTTT. This chain uses TRBV7-9 with TRBJ2-2; D is unclear. CDR3 length: 13 amino acids. Germline CDR1 reads SEHNR; CDR2 reads FQNEAQ (reference sequence). Trimming took off 3 bases at V and 6 bases at J, with 8 bases between the two ends.

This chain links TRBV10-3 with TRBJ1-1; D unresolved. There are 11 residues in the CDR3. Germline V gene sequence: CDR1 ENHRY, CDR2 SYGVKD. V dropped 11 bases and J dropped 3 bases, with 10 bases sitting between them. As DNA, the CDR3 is TGTGCCGCTGGTTGGGACACTGAAGCTTTCTTT. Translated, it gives CAAGWDTEAFF.

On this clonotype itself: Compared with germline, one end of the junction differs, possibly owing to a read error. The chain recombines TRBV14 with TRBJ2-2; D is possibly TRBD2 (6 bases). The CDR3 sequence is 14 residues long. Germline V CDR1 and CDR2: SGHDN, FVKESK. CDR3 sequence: CASSSGERTGELYF. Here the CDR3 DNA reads TGTGCCAGCAGTTCGGGGGAGCGGACCGGGGAGCTGTATTTT.

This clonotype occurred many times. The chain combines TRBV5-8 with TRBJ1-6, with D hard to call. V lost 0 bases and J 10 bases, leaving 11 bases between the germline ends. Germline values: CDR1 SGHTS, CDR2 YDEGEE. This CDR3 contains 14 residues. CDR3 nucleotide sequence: TGTGCCAGCAGCTTGGATTTCCTGCGCTCACCCCTCCACTTT. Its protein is CASSLDFLRSPLHF. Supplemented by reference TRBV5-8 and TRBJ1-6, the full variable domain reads EAGVTQSPTHLIKTRGQQATLRCSPISGHTSVYWYQQALGLGLQFLLWYDEGEERNRGNFPPRFSGRQFPNYSSELNVNALELEDSALYLCASSLDFLRSPLHFGNGTRLTVT.

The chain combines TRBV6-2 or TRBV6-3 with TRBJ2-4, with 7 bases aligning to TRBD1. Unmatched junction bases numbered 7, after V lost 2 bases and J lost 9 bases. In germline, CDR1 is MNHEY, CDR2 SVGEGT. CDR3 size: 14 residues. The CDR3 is CASSYLRSGGIQYF. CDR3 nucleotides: TGTGCCAGCAGTTACCTCCGGTCAGGGGGCATTCAGTACTTC.

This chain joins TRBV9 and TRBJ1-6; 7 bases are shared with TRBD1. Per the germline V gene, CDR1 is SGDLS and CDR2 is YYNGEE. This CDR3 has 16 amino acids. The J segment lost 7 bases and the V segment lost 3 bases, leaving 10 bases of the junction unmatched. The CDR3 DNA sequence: TGTGCCAGCAGCGCTCGGACAGGCAGTCCAAATTCACCCCTCCACTTT. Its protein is CASSARTGSPNSPLHF.

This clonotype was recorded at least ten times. Here the CDR3 DNA reads TGTGCCAGCAGCTTATCGGAGCAGGGGGCGGGAGAGCAGTACTTC. It encodes CASSLSEQGAGEQYF. The rearrangement uses TRBV7-9 and TRBJ2-7; 8 bases match TRBD1. Germline V CDR1 and CDR2: SEHNR, FQNEAQ (reference sequence). The CDR3 has 15 amino acids. V gave up 2 bases and J gave up 7 bases; unmatched junction bases: 10. Supplemented by reference TRBV7-9 and TRBJ2-7, the full variable domain reads DTGVSQNPRHKITKRGQNVTFRCDPISEHNRLYWYRQTLGQGPEFLTYFQNEAQLEKSRLLSDRFSAERPKGSFSTLEIQRTEQGDSAMYLCASSLSEQGAGEQYFGPGTRLTVT.

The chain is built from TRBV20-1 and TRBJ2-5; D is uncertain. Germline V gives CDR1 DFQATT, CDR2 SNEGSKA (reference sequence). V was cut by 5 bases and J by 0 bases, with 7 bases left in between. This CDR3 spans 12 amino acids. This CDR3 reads CSASENQETQYF. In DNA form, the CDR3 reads TGCAGTGCTTCAGAAAACCAAGAGACCCAGTACTTC.

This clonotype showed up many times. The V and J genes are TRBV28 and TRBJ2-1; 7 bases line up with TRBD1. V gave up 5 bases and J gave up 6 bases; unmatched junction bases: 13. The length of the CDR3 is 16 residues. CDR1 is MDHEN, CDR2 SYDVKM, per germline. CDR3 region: CASSLSQGTAINEQFF. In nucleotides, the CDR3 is TGTGCCAGCAGTCTCTCTCAAGGGACAGCCATCAATGAGCAGTTCTTC.

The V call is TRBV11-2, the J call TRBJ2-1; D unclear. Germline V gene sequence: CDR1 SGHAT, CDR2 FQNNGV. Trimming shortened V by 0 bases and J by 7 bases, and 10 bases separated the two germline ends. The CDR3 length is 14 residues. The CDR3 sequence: CASSLEVSWNEQFF. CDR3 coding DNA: TGTGCCAGCAGCTTAGAAGTTAGCTGGAATGAGCAGTTCTTC.

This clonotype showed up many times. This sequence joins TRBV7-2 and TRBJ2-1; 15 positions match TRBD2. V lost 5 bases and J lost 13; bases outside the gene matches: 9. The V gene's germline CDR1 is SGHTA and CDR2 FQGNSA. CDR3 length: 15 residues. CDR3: CASSRGLAGGPHQFF. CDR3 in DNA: TGTGCCAGCAGCAGAGGACTAGCGGGAGGGCCACACCAGTTCTTC.

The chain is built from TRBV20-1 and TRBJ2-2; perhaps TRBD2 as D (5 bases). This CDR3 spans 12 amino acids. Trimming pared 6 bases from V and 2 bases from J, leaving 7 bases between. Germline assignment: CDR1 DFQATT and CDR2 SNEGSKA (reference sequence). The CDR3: CSAGDNTGELFF. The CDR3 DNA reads TGCAGTGCGGGAGATAACACCGGGGAGCTGTTTTTT.

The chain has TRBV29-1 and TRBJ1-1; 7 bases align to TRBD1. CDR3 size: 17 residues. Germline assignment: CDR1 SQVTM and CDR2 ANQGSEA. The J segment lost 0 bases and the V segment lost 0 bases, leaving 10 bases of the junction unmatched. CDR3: CSVEDPGDRAMNTEAFF. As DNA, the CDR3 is TGCAGCGTTGAAGATCCAGGAGACAGGGCCATGAACACTGAAGCTTTCTTT.

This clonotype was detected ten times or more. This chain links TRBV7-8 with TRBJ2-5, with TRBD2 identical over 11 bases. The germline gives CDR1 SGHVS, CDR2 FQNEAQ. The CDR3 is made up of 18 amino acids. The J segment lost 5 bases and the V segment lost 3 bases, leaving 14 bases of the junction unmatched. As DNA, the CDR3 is TGTGCCAGCAGCTTGGCTCTAGCGGGAGGATCAGTGGAGGAGACCCAGTACTTC. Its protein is CASSLALAGGSVEETQYF.

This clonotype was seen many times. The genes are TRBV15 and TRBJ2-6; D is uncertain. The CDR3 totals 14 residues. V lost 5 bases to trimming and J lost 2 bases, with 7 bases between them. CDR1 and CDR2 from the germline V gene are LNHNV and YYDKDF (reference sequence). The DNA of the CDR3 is TGTGCCACCAGCCGGGCAGCTGGGGCCAACGTCCTGACTTTC. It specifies CATSRAAGANVLTF.

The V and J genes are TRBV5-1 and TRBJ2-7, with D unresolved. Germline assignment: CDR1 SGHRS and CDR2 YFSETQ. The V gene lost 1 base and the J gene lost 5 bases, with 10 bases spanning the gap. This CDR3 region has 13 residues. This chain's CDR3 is CASSLSSADEQYF. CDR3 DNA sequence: TGCGCCAGCAGCTTGTCCAGCGCGGACGAGCAGTACTTC. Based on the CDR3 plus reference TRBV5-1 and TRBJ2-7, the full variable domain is KAGVTQTPRYLIKTRGQQVTLSCSPISGHRSVSWYQQTPGQGLQFLFEYFSETQRNKGNFPGRFSGRQFSNSRSEMNVSTLELGDSALYLCASSLSSADEQYFGPGTRLTVT.

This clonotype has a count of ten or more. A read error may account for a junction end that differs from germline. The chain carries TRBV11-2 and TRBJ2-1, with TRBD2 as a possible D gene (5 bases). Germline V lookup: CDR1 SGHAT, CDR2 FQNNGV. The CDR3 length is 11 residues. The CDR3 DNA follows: TGTGCCAGCAGCTTAGGCCTAGCCCCGGTCTTC. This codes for CASSLGLAPVF. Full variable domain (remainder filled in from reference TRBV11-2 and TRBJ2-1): EAGVAQSPRYKIIEKRQSVAFWCNPISGHATLYWYQQILGQGPKLLIQFQNNGVVDDSQLPKDRFSAERLKGVDSTLKIQPAKLEDSAVYLCASSLGLAPVFGPGTRLTVL.